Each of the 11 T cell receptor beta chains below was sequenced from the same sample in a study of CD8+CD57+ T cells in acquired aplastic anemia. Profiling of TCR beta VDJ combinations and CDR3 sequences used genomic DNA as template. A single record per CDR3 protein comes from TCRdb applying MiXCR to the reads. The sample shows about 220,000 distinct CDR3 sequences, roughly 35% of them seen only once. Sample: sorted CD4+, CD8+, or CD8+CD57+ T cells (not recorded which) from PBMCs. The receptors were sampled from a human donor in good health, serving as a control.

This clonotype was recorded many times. CDR3 nucleotide sequence: TGCAGTGCTAGAGATGGGGAACAGGGATCCGCTGAAGCTTTCTTT. It specifies CSARDGEQGSAEAFF. The V call is TRBV20-1, the J call TRBJ1-1, with D possibly matching TRBD1 (6 bases). The germline V gene encodes CDR1 DFQATT and CDR2 SNEGSKA (reference sequence). V was cut by 0 bases and J by 6 bases, with 17 bases left in between. The CDR3 totals 15 residues.

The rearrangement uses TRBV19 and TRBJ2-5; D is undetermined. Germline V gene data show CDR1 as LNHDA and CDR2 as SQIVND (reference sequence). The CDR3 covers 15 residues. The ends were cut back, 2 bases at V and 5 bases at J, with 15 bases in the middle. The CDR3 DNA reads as TGTGCCAGTAGTATATTCGTTCGGGCAAGGGAGACCCAGTACTTC. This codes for CASSIFVRARETQYF.

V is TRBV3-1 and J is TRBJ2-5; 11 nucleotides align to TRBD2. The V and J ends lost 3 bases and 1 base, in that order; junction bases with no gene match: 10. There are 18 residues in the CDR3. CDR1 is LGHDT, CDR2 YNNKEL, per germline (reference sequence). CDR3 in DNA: TGTGCCAGCAGCCAGCCGAAAAGACTAGCGGGATTCCAAGAGACCCAGTACTTC. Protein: CASSQPKRLAGFQETQYF.

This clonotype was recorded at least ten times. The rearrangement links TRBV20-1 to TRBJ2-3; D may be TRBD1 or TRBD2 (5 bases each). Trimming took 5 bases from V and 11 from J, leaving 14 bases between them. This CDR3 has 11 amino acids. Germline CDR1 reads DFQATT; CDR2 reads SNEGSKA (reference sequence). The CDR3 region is CSAQVGVGQYF. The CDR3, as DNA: TGCAGTGCTCAAGTGGGGGTGGGGCAGTATTTT.

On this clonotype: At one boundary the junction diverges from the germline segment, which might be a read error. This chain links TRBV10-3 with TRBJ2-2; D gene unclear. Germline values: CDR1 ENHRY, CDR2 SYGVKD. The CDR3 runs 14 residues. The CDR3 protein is CASSEIGPAGELFF. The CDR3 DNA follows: TGTGCCAGCAGTGAGATCGGGCCAGCCGGGGAGCTGTTTTTT.

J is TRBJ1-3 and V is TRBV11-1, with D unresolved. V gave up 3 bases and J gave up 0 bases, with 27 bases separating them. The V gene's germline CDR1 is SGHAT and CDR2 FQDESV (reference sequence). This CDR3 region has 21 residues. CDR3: CASSFRNVDGQKGTSGNTIYF. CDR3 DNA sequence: TGTGCCAGCAGCTTTAGAAACGTCGACGGTCAAAAGGGAACCTCTGGAAACACCATATATTTT.

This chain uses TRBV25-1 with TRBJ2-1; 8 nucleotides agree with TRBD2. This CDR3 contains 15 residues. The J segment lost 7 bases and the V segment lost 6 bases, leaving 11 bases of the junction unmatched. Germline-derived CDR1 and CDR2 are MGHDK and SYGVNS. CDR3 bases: TGTGCCAGCAGCTCACTTAGCGGGACTAGAAATGAGCAGTTCTTC. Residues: CASSSLSGTRNEQFF.

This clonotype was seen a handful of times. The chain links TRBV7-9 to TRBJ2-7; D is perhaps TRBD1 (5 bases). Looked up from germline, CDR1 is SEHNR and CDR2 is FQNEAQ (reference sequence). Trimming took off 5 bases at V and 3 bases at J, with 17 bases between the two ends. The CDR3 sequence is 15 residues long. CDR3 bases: TGTGCCAGCAGCCCCATTGGGGCGAGACACTACGAGCAGTACTTC. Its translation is CASSPIGARHYEQYF.

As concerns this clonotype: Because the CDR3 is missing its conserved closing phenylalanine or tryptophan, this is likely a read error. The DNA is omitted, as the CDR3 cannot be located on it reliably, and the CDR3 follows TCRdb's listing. CDR3 protein: CSVENGLNI. The chain links TRBV29-1 to TRBJ1-3. Germline V gives CDR1 SQVTM, CDR2 ANQGSEA. Inclusive of both ends, the CDR3 amounts to 9 amino acids.

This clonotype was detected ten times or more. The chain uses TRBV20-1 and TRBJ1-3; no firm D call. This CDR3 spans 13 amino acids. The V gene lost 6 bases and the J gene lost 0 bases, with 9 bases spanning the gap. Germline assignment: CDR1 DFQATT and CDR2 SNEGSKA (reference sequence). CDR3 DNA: TGCAGTGCCGCAGGACCCTCTGGAAACACCATATATTTT. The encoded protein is CSAAGPSGNTIYF.

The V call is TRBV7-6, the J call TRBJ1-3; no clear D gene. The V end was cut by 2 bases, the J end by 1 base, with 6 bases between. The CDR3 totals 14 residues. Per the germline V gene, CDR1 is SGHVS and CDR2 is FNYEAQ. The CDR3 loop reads CASSLPVSGNTIYF. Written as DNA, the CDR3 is TGTGCCAGCAGCTTACCTGTATCTGGAAACACCATATATTTT.